This TCR beta chain was documented in a study of cytomegalovirus exposure and HLA in healthy donors. Notes on the study in general: Most of the TCR beta V segments (in an earlier analysis) were productive either about 87% or about 30% of the time.

Healthy donors of bone marrow made up the group. With respect to this clone: What it recognizes is unknown.

The primer mix had 60 Vbeta and 13 Jbeta primers. Generated by immunoSEQ multiplex PCR, the TCRdb table keeps only in-frame clones and is missing some. Of 130,000 to 150,000 clones detected, around 79% appear once; the ten largest clones hold about 3.4%. V was pared by 3 bases and J by 2 bases, with 11 bases between. The CDR3 runs to 15 residues. CDR1 SGDLS and CDR2 YYNGEE come from the germline V gene. This receptor was identified in a female donor in good health and CMV-seronegative. What was sequenced was PBMCs. The chain carries TRBV9 and TRBJ2-2; tentatively, D is TRBD1 (5 bases). Here the CDR3 DNA reads TGTGCCAGCAGCGACCTCAGGGTAAACACCGGGGAGCTGTTTTTT. Its protein is CASSDLRVNTGELFF.